One sample yielded the 27 T cell receptor beta chains listed below, sequenced in a study of blood T cells in healthy people across ages. Alongside a J-beta primer mix, a sample-barcoded 5' primer served in a second PCR lasting 7 to 11 cycles. TCRdb passed the 5' RACE reads through MiXCR, listing each CDR3 protein once. The sample has about 1.8 million distinct CDR3 sequences; less than 50% are singletons. Sequenced input: blood. Every receptor here comes from a woman in her thirties or forties in good health.

The gene calls are TRBV3-1 and TRBJ2-5, with D tentatively TRBD1 (7 bases). Germline-derived CDR1 and CDR2 are LGHDT and YNNKEL (reference sequence). Trimming left V 1 base short and J 4 bases short, with 16 bases between. The CDR3 runs 16 residues. The CDR3 DNA is TGTGCCAGCAGCCAAGCCCCCCAGGGGGGCAGAGAGACCCAGTACTTC. Encoded protein: CASSQAPQGGRETQYF.

The rearrangement joins TRBV27 to TRBJ2-1; D not resolved. The CDR3 has 14 residues. Germline V CDR1 and CDR2: MNHEY, SMNVEV (reference sequence). The V end lost 2 bases, the J end lost 2 bases, and 7 bases lay between the germline ends. The CDR3 loop reads CASSLVQTYNEQFF. The CDR3 DNA reads TGTGCCAGCAGTTTAGTGCAGACCTACAATGAGCAGTTCTTC.

About this clonotype itself: Mismatch with germline at one junction end may stem from a read error. The chain combines TRBV7-2 with TRBJ2-1; 10 bases fit TRBD2. The CDR3 runs 14 residues. Germline assignment: CDR1 SGHTA and CDR2 FQGNSA. The CDR3 spells CASSPRGLANERFF. The DNA of the CDR3 is TGTGCCAGCAGCCCCCGGGGACTAGCGAATGAGCGGTTTTTC. The full variable domain, its missing parts supplied by reference TRBV7-2 and TRBJ2-1, is GAGVSQSPSNKVTEKGKDVELRCDPISGHTALYWYRQSLGQGLEFLIYFQGNSAPDKSGLPSDRFSAERTGGSVSTLTIQRTQQEDSAVYLCASSPRGLANERFFGPGTRLTVL.

The J gene is TRBJ2-3, the V gene TRBV7-9, with a tentative D call TRBD1 (5 bases). The germline V gene has CDR1 SEHNR and CDR2 FQNEAQ (reference sequence). Trimming removed 5 bases from V and 2 bases from J, with 17 bases in between. This CDR3 spans 16 amino acids. As DNA, the CDR3 is TGTGCCAGCAGCCCTCCCGGTGGGGCTTTCACAGATACGCAGTATTTT. It encodes CASSPPGGAFTDTQYF.

The V and J genes are TRBV20-1 and TRBJ1-4; D may be TRBD1 (5 bases). The germline V gene encodes CDR1 DFQATT and CDR2 SNEGSKA (reference sequence). This CDR3 is built from 14 residues. V was shortened by 0 bases and J by 8 bases, with 13 bases between the two germline ends. DNA for the CDR3: TGCAGTGCTAGAGATCAAGTAGGGGTGGAAAAACTGTTTTTT. Residues: CSARDQVGVEKLFF.

The chain has TRBV27 and TRBJ2-1; D is perhaps TRBD2 (5 bases). V gave up 5 bases and J gave up 3 bases, with 20 bases separating them. The germline V gene encodes CDR1 MNHEY and CDR2 SMNVEV (reference sequence). The CDR3 has 17 amino acids. The CDR3 loop is CASSTVGSPEGYNEQFF. The CDR3 nucleotides are TGTGCCAGCAGTACCGTAGGGTCGCCCGAGGGCTACAATGAGCAGTTCTTC.

The chain employs TRBV7-2 and TRBJ2-7; 10 bases align to TRBD1. The CDR3 is made up of 13 amino acids. CDR1 and CDR2 (germline): SGHTA, FQGNSA. V shed 8 bases and J 3 bases; nucleotides not matched to a gene: 4. CDR3 residues: CASGTGENYEQYF. The CDR3 DNA follows: TGTGCCAGCGGGACAGGGGAAAACTACGAGCAGTACTTC.

The rearrangement links TRBV20-1 to TRBJ2-7; the D gene is possibly TRBD1 (6 bases). Trimming shortened V by 4 bases and J by 7 bases, and 14 bases separated the two germline ends. Germline V CDR1 and CDR2: DFQATT, SNEGSKA (reference sequence). There are 12 residues in the CDR3. The CDR3 loop reads CSATDSTSEQYF. CDR3 nucleotides: TGCAGTGCTACGGACAGTACGTCGGAGCAGTACTTC.

This chain connects TRBV7-2 to TRBJ1-1; possible D gene TRBD1, 5 bases. The CDR3 extends over 13 amino acids. The V end lost 7 bases, the J end lost 1 base, and 10 bases lay between the germline ends. In germline, CDR1 is SGHTA, CDR2 FQGNSA. This CDR3 reads CASKDNQNTEAFF. The CDR3 nucleotides read TGTGCCAGCAAGGACAACCAGAACACTGAAGCTTTCTTT.

This chain uses TRBV7-9 with TRBJ2-2; TRBD1 is a possible D gene (6 bases). The length of the CDR3 is 16 residues. Germline V gene data show CDR1 as SEHNR and CDR2 as FQNEAQ (reference sequence). With 3 bases removed from V and 3 bases from J, the gap between germline ends came to 14 bases. For the CDR3, the DNA is TGTGCCAGCAGCTTTGGCAGGGGTCAGCACACCGGGGAGCTGTTTTTT. It specifies CASSFGRGQHTGELFF.

This clonotype showed up just a few times. The DNA of the CDR3 is TGTGCCAGCAGTTTAGGTCTTGAAAAGACCCAGTACTTC. Amino acid sequence: CASSLGLEKTQYF. This chain links TRBV27 with TRBJ2-5; D is uncertain. CDR1 and CDR2 (germline): MNHEY, SMNVEV (reference sequence). The CDR3 runs 13 residues. V was pared by 2 bases and J by 6 bases, with 10 bases between.

This clonotype was counted between two and nine times. This sequence joins TRBV15 and TRBJ1-4, with D unclear. The CDR3 is made up of 14 amino acids. The V and J ends lost 3 bases and 6 bases respectively, with 11 bases between them. Germline CDR1 and CDR2: LNHNV and YYDKDF (reference sequence). The CDR3 DNA reads as TGTGCCACCAGCAGGATGACATTGGATGAAAAACTGTTTTTT. Its protein is CATSRMTLDEKLFF. Based on the CDR3 plus reference TRBV15 and TRBJ1-4, the full variable domain is DAMVIQNPRYQVTQFGKPVTLSCSQTLNHNVMYWYQQKSSQAPKLLFHYYDKDFNNEADTPDNFQSRRPNTSFCFLDIRSPGLGDTAMYLCATSRMTLDEKLFFGSGTQLSVL.

This chain links TRBV6-2 or TRBV6-3 with TRBJ1-5; D possibly corresponds to TRBD1 (5 bases). Trimming took off 6 bases at V and 7 bases at J, with 13 bases between the two ends. There are 13 residues in the CDR3. The V gene's germline CDR1 is MNHEY and CDR2 SVGEGT. The CDR3 region has the DNA TGTGCCAGCAGATTGGGCAGGGTACAGCCCCAGCATTTT. Its protein product is CASRLGRVQPQHF.

This rearrangement joins TRBV4-3 to TRBJ1-2; perhaps TRBD1 as D (6 bases). V was cut by 0 bases and J by 8 bases, with 19 bases left in between. The germline CDR1 and CDR2 sequences are LGHNA and YSLEER. The CDR3 sequence is 16 residues long. The CDR3 is CASSQDGAGAVSGYTF. The CDR3 bases are TGCGCCAGCAGCCAAGATGGGGCGGGGGCGGTCTCCGGCTACACCTTC.

V and J are TRBV4-2 and TRBJ2-3; D may match TRBD1 or TRBD2 (5 bases each). Germline V gene data show CDR1 as LGHNA and CDR2 as YNFKEQ. This CDR3 has 17 amino acids. V dropped 0 bases and J dropped 5 bases, with 18 bases sitting between them. The chain's CDR3 is CASSQEGGAGSRDTQYF. CDR3 coding DNA: TGTGCCAGCAGCCAAGAGGGTGGGGCAGGGAGTAGAGATACGCAGTATTTT.

The chain joins TRBV20-1 to TRBJ2-5, with 10 bases identical to TRBD2. V lost 4 bases to trimming and J lost 4 bases; unmatched junction nucleotides: 18. From germline, CDR1 is DFQATT and CDR2 SNEGSKA (reference sequence). The CDR3 extends over 18 amino acids. This CDR3 reads CSATQDPSRSGGGETQYF. CDR3 DNA sequence: TGCAGTGCTACTCAAGACCCGTCCCGAAGCGGGGGGGGAGAGACCCAGTACTTC.

This clonotype was recorded once. The chain has TRBV12-3 or TRBV12-4 and TRBJ1-1, with 8 bases identical to TRBD1. The CDR3 runs 14 residues. The V gene end was trimmed by 0 bases and the J gene end by 6 bases; junction bases not matched to a gene: 3. In DNA, the CDR3 is TGTGCCAGCAGTTTAGCGCAGGGGGCTGCTGAAGCTTTCTTT. Protein: CASSLAQGAAEAFF.

This clonotype was picked up a small number of times. The chain has TRBV2 and TRBJ2-5; 13 nucleotides line up with TRBD2. The germline CDR1 and CDR2 sequences are SNHLY and FYNNEI. With 10 bases clipped from V and 2 bases from J, the junction kept 1 base outside the gene matches. The CDR3 consists of 13 residues. In DNA form, the CDR3 reads TGTGCCAAGGGACTAGCGGGGCAAGAGACCCAGTACTTC. Translating gives CAKGLAGQETQYF.

This clonotype was detected only a few times. This rearrangement joins TRBV7-3 to TRBJ2-1, with TRBD1 matching 12 bases. The CDR3 runs 14 residues. The V and J ends lost 5 bases and 8 bases, in that order; junction bases with no gene match: 4. Germline-derived CDR1 and CDR2 are SGHTA and FQGTGA. CDR3: CASSPGQGAYEQFF. The CDR3 DNA reads TGTGCCAGCAGCCCGGGACAGGGGGCCTATGAGCAGTTCTTC.

The chain joins TRBV6-5 to TRBJ1-4; 7 bases are a match to TRBD1. Germline V gene lookup returns CDR1 MNHEY and CDR2 SVGAGI. The trim removed 0 bases at V and 0 bases at J, leaving 4 bases unmatched. This CDR3 has 17 amino acids. The CDR3 loop is CASSYSPGQSTNEKLFF. The DNA of the CDR3 is TGTGCCAGCAGTTACTCTCCGGGACAGTCAACTAATGAAAAACTGTTTTTT.

The genes are TRBV28 and TRBJ2-4; TRBD1 matches at 9 bases. This CDR3 is 17 amino acids long. The V segment lost 6 bases and the J segment 4 bases; nucleotides outside the gene matches: 13. Per the germline V gene, CDR1 is MDHEN and CDR2 is SYDVKM. This chain's CDR3 is CASRTMATGGPKNIQYF. The CDR3 DNA reads as TGTGCCAGCAGGACTATGGCGACAGGGGGGCCGAAAAACATTCAGTACTTC.

The genes are TRBV7-2 and TRBJ1-2; 7 bases align to TRBD1. Germline lookup yields CDR1 SGHTA and CDR2 FQGNSA. Unmatched junction bases numbered 14, after V lost 5 bases and J lost 8 bases. This CDR3 has 15 residues. The CDR3 DNA is TGTGCCAGCAGCCCGCCCGGGACAGACCTCCGCGGCTACACCTTC. It codes for CASSPPGTDLRGYTF.

The J gene is TRBJ1-6, the V gene TRBV4-2; the D gene is possibly TRBD1 (5 bases). V was pared by 4 bases and J by 0 bases, with 22 bases between. The CDR3 spans 20 residues. CDR1 is LGHNA and CDR2 is YNFKEQ in the germline V gene. The CDR3 loop reads CASSREKRLGPSSYNSPLHF. DNA of the CDR3: TGTGCCAGCAGCCGAGAAAAGCGCCTGGGGCCGAGCTCCTATAATTCACCCCTCCACTTT.

The V and J genes are TRBV20-1 and TRBJ2-3; 7 positions match TRBD2. CDR1 DFQATT and CDR2 SNEGSKA come from the germline V gene (reference sequence). CDR3 size: 14 residues. V lost 0 bases to trimming and J lost 4 bases; unmatched junction nucleotides: 4. In DNA form, the CDR3 reads TGCAGTGCTAGAGATGGGCGGGGGTCAGATACGCAGTATTTT. Translation gives CSARDGRGSDTQYF.

The V call is TRBV7-3, the J call TRBJ1-6; 7 positions match TRBD1. Germline loops: CDR1 SGHTA, CDR2 FQGTGA. Trimming took 4 bases from V and 10 from J; bases not matched to a gene: 7. This CDR3 is built from 14 residues. CDR3 sequence (DNA): TGTGCCAGCAGCTCCGGACAGGTTAGCTCACCCCTCCACTTT. It specifies CASSSGQVSSPLHF.

This chain joins TRBV15 and TRBJ1-2; tentative D call: TRBD1 (6 bases). Trimming cost V 0 bases and J 4 bases, with 6 bases left between them. Per the germline V gene, CDR1 is LNHNV and CDR2 is YYDKDF (reference sequence). This CDR3 is 13 amino acids long. DNA of the CDR3: TGTGCCACCAGCAGAGAGGGGGCCTATGGCTACACCTTC. Translation: CATSREGAYGYTF.

This clonotype has more than one count but fewer than ten. The chain couples TRBV20-1 to TRBJ2-7; 7 bases agree with TRBD1. CDR1 is DFQATT, CDR2 SNEGSKA, per germline (reference sequence). This CDR3 has 13 residues. V shed 6 bases and J 1 base; nucleotides not matched to a gene: 6. CDR3 DNA: TGCAGTGCCCCCCGGGACAGATCCTACGAGCAGTACTTC. It specifies CSAPRDRSYEQYF.